Sequencing of this T cell receptor (beta chain) was carried out in a study of blood T cell repertoires in COVID-19. Original analysis: Estimation of nucleated cell counts was performed using reference gene primer amplification. Measured with immunoSEQ multiplex PCR; TCRdb has only the in-frame clones, and not every one. Clone size and V and J calls were adopted from that table, with D and trimming inferred from the DNA. The sample lists 300,000 to 400,000 clones, roughly nine tenths occurring once. In germline, CDR1 is SGHRS, CDR2 YFSETQ. The CDR3 contains 15 residues. V trimming: 0 bases; J trimming: 5 bases; junction bases outside the gene matches: 5. Participants had their cohort set by participant-reported clinical history. This clone showed up just a few times.

Specimen: PBMCs or T cells enriched from blood (not recorded which). The TCR comes from a man aged 18 to 30 who had recovered from COVID-19. The chain couples TRBV5-1 to TRBJ1-1; 9 bases are shared with TRBD1. CDR3 sequence (DNA): TGCGCCAGCAGCTTGGCGCGACAGGGGGTTACTGAAGCTTTCTTT. The encoded protein is CASSLARQGVTEAFF.